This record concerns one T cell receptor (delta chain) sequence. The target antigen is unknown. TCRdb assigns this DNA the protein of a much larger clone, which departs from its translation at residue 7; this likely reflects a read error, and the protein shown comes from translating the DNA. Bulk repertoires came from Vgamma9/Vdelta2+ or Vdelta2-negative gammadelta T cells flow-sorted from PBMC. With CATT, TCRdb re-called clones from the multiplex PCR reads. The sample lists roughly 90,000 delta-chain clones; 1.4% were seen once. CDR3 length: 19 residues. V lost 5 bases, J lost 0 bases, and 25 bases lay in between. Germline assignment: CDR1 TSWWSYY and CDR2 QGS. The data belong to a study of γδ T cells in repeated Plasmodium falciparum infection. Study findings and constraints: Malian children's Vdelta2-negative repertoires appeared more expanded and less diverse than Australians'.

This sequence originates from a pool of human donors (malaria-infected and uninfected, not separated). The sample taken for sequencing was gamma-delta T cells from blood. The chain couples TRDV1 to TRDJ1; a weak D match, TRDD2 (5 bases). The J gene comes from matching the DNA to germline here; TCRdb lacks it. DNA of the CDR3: TGTGCTCTTGGGCTGAGCCTCCTATCTTATCCCCGTAACACCGATAAACTCATCTTT. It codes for CALGLSLLSYPRNTDKLIF.